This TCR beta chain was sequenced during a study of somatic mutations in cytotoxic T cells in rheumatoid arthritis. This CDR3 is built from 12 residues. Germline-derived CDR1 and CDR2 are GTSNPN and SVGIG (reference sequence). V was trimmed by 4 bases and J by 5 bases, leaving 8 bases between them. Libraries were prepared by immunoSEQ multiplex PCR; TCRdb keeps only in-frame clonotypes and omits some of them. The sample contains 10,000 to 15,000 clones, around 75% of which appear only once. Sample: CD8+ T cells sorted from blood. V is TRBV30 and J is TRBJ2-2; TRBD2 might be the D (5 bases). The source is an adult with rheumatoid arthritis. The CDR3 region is CAWTRGTGELFF. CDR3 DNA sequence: TGTGCCTGGACACGGGGTACCGGGGAGCTGTTTTTT.